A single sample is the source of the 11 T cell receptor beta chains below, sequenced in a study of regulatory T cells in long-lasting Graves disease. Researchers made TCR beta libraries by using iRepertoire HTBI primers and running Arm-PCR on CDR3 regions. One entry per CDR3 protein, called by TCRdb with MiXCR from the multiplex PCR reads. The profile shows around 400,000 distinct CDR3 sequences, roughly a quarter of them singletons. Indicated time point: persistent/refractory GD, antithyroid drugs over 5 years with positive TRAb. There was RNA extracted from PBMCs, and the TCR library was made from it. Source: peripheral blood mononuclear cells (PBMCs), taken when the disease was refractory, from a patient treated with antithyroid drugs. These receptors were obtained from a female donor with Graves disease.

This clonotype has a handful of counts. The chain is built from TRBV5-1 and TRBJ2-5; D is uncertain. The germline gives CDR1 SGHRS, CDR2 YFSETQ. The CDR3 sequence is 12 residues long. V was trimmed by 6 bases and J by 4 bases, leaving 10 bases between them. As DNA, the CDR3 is TGCGCCAGCACCTCGGTCACAGAGACCCAGTACTTC. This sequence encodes CASTSVTETQYF. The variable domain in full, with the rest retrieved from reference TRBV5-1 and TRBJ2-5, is KAGVTQTPRYLIKTRGQQVTLSCSPISGHRSVSWYQQTPGQGLQFLFEYFSETQRNKGNFPGRFSGRQFSNSRSEMNVSTLELGDSALYLCASTSVTETQYFGPGTRLLVL.

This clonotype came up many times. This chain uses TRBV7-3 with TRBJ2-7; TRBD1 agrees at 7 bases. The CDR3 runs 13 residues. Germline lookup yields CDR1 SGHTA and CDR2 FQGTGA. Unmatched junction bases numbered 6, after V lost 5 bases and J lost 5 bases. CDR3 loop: CASSARQGDEQYF. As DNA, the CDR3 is TGTGCCAGCAGCGCTAGACAGGGAGACGAGCAGTACTTC.

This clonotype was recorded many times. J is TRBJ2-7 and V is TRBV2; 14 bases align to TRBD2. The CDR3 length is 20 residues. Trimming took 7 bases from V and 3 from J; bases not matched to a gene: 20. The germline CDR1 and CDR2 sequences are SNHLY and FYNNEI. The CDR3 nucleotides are TGTGCCAGCACGCTGAGGGGCTTAGGGACTAGCGGGAGATTAGGCTACGAGCAGTACTTC. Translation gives CASTLRGLGTSGRLGYEQYF.

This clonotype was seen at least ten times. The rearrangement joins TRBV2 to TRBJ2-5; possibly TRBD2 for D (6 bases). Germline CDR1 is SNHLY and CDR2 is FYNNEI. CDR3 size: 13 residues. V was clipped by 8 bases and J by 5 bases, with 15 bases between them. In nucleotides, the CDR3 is TGTGCCAGCGAAAGGGACTCAAGGGAGACCCAGTACTTC. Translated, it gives CASERDSRETQYF.

The CDR3 sequence is CSARDQTHHSYEQYF. CDR3 nucleotides: TGCAGTGCTAGGGACCAGACCCACCATTCCTACGAGCAGTACTTC. V gene TRBV20-1 combines with J gene TRBJ2-7; D is unresolved. The germline V gene has CDR1 DFQATT and CDR2 SNEGSKA (reference sequence). Between the trimmed V and J ends, which lost 3 bases and 1 base, there was a span of 16 bases. The CDR3 runs 15 residues.

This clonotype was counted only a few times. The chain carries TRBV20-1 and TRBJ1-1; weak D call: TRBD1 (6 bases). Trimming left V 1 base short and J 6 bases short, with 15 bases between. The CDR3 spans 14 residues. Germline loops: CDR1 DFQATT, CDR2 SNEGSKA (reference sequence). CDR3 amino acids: CSARGGQFTSEAFF. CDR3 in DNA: TGCAGTGCTAGAGGAGGACAGTTTACGTCTGAAGCTTTCTTT.

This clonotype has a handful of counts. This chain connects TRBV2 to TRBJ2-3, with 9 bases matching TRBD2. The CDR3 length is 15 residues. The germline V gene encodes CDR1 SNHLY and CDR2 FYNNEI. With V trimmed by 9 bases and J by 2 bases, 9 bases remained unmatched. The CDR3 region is CARTRSSGDTDTQYF. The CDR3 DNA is TGTGCCAGGACCCGTTCTAGCGGGGACACAGATACGCAGTATTTT. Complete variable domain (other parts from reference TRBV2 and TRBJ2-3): EPEVTQTPSHQVTQMGQEVILRCVPISNHLYFYWYRQILGQKVEFLVSFYNNEISEKSEIFDDQFSVERPDGSNFTLKIRSTKLEDSAMYFCARTRSSGDTDTQYFGPGTRLTVL.

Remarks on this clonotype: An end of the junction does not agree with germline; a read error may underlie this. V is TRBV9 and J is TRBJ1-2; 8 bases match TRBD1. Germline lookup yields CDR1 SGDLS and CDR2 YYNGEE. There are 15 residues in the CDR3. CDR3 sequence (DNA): TGTGCCAGCAGCGAGGACAGGGAGCGGTTCTATGGCTGCACCTTC. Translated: CASSEDRERFYGCTF.

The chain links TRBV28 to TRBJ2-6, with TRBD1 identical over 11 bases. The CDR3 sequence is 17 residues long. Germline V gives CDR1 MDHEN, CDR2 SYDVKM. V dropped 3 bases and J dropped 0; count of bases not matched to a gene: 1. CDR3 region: CASSLGTGGSGANVLTF. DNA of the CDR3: TGTGCCAGCAGTTTGGGGACAGGGGGCTCTGGGGCCAACGTCCTGACTTTC.

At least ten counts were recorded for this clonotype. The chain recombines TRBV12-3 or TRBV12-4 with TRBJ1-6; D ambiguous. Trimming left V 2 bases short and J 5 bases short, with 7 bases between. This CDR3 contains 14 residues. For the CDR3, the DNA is TGTGCCAGCAGTTTAAGACGGAATAATTCACCCCTCCACTTT. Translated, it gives CASSLRRNNSPLHF.

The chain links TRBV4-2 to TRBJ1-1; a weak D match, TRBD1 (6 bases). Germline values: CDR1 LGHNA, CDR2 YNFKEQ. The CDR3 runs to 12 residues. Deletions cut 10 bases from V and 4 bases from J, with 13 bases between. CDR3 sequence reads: CATSQGSTEAFF. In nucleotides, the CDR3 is TGTGCCACCAGTCAGGGGAGCACTGAAGCTTTCTTT.